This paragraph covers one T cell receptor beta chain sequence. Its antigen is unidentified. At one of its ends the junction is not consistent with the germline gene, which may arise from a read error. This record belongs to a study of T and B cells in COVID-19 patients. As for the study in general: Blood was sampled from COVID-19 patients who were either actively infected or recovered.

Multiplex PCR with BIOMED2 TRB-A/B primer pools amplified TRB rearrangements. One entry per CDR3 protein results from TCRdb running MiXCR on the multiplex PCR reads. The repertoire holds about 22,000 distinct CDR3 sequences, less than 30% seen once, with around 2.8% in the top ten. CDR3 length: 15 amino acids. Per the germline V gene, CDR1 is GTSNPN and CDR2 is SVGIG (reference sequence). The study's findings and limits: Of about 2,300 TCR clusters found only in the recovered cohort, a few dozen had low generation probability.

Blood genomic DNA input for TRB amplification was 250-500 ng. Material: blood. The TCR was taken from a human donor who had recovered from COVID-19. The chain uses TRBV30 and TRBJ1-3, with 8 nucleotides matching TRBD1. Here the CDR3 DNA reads TGTGCCTGGAGCAGAACAGGGGGGCCTGGAAACACCATACATTTT. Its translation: CAWSRTGGPGNTIHF.